These T cell receptor beta chains were read from a single sample in a study of patients and donors after allogeneic stem cell transplantation. From the RT-PCR reads, TCRdb called clonotypes with MiXCR, one entry per CDR3 protein. The sample carries approximately 170,000 distinct CDR3 sequences, around 30% recorded once. Sequences were obtained from blood, either unsorted or a sorted T cell fraction (not recorded which). The receptor source for this set is a human donor who was either an allogeneic HSCT recipient or a stem cell or donor lymphocyte infusion donor (not recorded which). It is not recorded whose cells these are; they may come from a transplant donor. Each CDR3 is given with its conserved first and last residue. The order of the fields is J gene, clone size, D gene, V gene, CDR3 protein, CDR3 DNA. D genes are given only for firm matches. Some rows mark clone size as missing; the rest say once, few, many or name a class of expanded clone.

J: TRBJ1-3
size: NA
D: NA
V: TRBV12-3/TRBV12-4
CDR3: CASSLAAQGWSTIYF
DNA: TGTGCCAGCAGTTTAGCGGCGCAGGGATGGAGCACCATATATTTT

J: TRBJ2-4
size: NA
D: TRBD1
V: TRBV10-3
CDR3: CAISESGTGVAKNILYF
DNA: TGTGCCATCAGTGAGTCGGGTACAGGGGTAGCCAAAAACATTCTGTACTTC

J: TRBJ1-3
size: NA
D: NA
V: TRBV12-5
CDR3: CASGFGSGNTIYF
DNA: TGTGCTAGTGGTTTCGGGTCTGGAAACACCATATATTTT

J: TRBJ2-3
size: NA
D: TRBD2
V: TRBV7-2
CDR3: CASSLGLAGGPPPYF
DNA: TGTGCCAGCAGCTTAGGTCTAGCGGGAGGCCCACCCCCGTATTTT

J: TRBJ1-2
size: few
D: TRBD1
V: TRBV10-3
CDR3: CAISEDREIRGYTF
DNA: TGTGCCATCAGTGAGGACAGGGAAATTCGAGGCTACACCTTC

J: TRBJ1-5
size: NA
D: NA
V: TRBV5-1
CDR3: CASSLVAGDNQPRHF
DNA: TGCGCCAGCAGCTTGGTGGCAGGAGATAATCAGCCCCGGCATTTT

J: TRBJ1-2
size: many
D: NA
V: TRBV9
CDR3: CASSRQVAYGYTF
DNA: TGTGCCAGCAGCCGACAGGTCGCCTATGGCTACACCTTC

J: TRBJ1-5
size: many
D: NA
V: TRBV13
CDR3: CASSLRTGGQPQHF
DNA: TGTGCCAGCAGCTTAAGAACAGGTGGTCAGCCCCAGCATTTT

J: TRBJ1-2
size: few
D: NA
V: TRBV7-9
CDR3: CASRGSEGPRNNYGYTF
DNA: TGTGCCAGCAGAGGCTCCGAGGGGCCTCGGAACAACTATGGCTACACCTTC

J: TRBJ1-3
size: few
D: TRBD1
V: TRBV27
CDR3: CASSFRDRGHRSSGNTIYF
DNA: TGTGCCAGCAGTTTCCGGGACAGGGGCCACCGATCCTCTGGAAACACCATATATTTT

J: TRBJ2-1
size: few
D: NA
V: TRBV11-2
CDR3: CASSLPGRSYNEQFF
DNA: TGTGCCAGCAGCCTTCCCGGGCGCTCCTACAATGAGCAGTTCTTC

J: TRBJ1-5
size: few
D: TRBD1
V: TRBV2
CDR3: CASSESGQGANQPQHF
DNA: TGTGCCAGCAGTGAATCGGGACAGGGGGCAAATCAGCCCCAGCATTTT

J: TRBJ2-1
size: NA
D: NA
V: TRBV5-5
CDR3: CASSLVASGRYNEQFF
DNA: TGTGCCAGCAGCTTGGTCGCGAGCGGGCGTTACAATGAGCAGTTCTTC

J: TRBJ1-1
size: NA
D: TRBD1
V: TRBV27
CDR3: CASRLTRTGGTEAFF
DNA: TGTGCCAGCAGACTCACCCGGACAGGGGGCACTGAAGCTTTCTTT

J: TRBJ2-7
size: few
D: NA
V: TRBV20-1
CDR3: CSAPSGLGNYEQYF
DNA: TGCAGTGCCCCGTCAGGACTTGGGAACTACGAGCAGTACTTC

J: TRBJ1-1
size: few
D: NA
V: TRBV29-1
CDR3: CSATGGGTEAFF
DNA: TGCAGCGCCACGGGTGGGGGAACTGAAGCTTTCTTT

J: TRBJ2-1
size: NA
D: TRBD1
V: TRBV5-1
CDR3: CASRTDRGLYNEQFF
DNA: TGCGCCAGCAGGACGGACAGGGGGCTATACAATGAGCAGTTCTTC

J: TRBJ2-7
size: NA
D: NA
V: TRBV19
CDR3: CASSIKGRSEQYF
DNA: TGTGCCAGTAGTATAAAAGGGCGCTCCGAGCAGTACTTC

J: TRBJ1-5
size: many
D: TRBD1
V: TRBV12-3/TRBV12-4
CDR3: CASSLGGRGGWNQPQHF
DNA: TGTGCCAGCAGTCTAGGGGGCAGGGGAGGCTGGAATCAGCCCCAGCATTTT

J: TRBJ1-5
size: NA
D: NA
V: TRBV3-1
CDR3: CASSHYPPGVGNQPQHF
DNA: TGTGCCAGCAGCCATTACCCCCCGGGGGTCGGCAATCAGCCCCAGCATTTT

J: TRBJ2-7
size: NA
D: NA
V: TRBV24-1
CDR3: CATSSGTSLAYEQYF
DNA: TGTGCCACCAGTTCTGGCACCTCCCTAGCCTACGAGCAGTACTTC

J: TRBJ2-3
size: NA
D: NA
V: TRBV10-1
CDR3: CASSPSWTDTQYF
DNA: TGCGCCAGCAGCCCCTCCTGGACAGATACGCAGTATTTT

J: TRBJ2-7
size: NA
D: NA
V: TRBV27
CDR3: CASSFPGRTIYEQYF
DNA: TGTGCCAGCAGTTTCCCGGGACGGACCATCTACGAGCAGTACTTC

J: TRBJ2-7
size: few
D: TRBD2
V: TRBV7-9
CDR3: CASGTSGGEQYF
DNA: TGTGCCAGCGGGACTAGCGGCGGTGAGCAGTACTTC

J: TRBJ1-1
size: few
D: TRBD1
V: TRBV27
CDR3: CASSPHTTGWNTEAFF
DNA: TGTGCCAGCAGCCCCCACACGACAGGGTGGAACACTGAAGCTTTCTTT

J: TRBJ2-1
size: NA
D: TRBD2
V: TRBV4-3
CDR3: CASSQRDYSSREQFF
DNA: TGCGCCAGCAGCCAGAGGGACTACTCCTCGCGGGAGCAGTTCTTC

J: TRBJ1-5
size: few
D: NA
V: TRBV4-1
CDR3: CASSFIRGDQPQHF
DNA: TGCGCCAGCAGCTTTATTAGGGGAGATCAGCCCCAGCATTTT

J: TRBJ2-7
size: few
D: TRBD1
V: TRBV28
CDR3: CAVGTDRSYEQYF
DNA: TGTGCCGTCGGGACGGACAGGTCCTACGAGCAGTACTTC

J: TRBJ1-1
size: NA
D: TRBD1
V: TRBV3-1
CDR3: CASSRRGRGETEAFF
DNA: TGTGCCAGCAGCCGCAGGGGGCGCGGGGAAACTGAAGCTTTCTTT

J: TRBJ1-2
size: NA
D: NA
V: TRBV7-6
CDR3: CASSLNSGNYGYTF
DNA: TGTGCCAGCAGCTTAAACTCAGGGAACTATGGCTACACCTTC

J: TRBJ1-2
size: NA
D: NA
V: TRBV6-5
CDR3: CASSHRDGLFYGYTF
DNA: TGTGCCAGCAGCCACCGGGACGGGCTTTTCTATGGCTACACCTTC

J: TRBJ1-1
size: few
D: NA
V: TRBV5-1
CDR3: CASSLDWLGTEAFF
DNA: TGCGCCAGCAGCTTGGATTGGTTGGGCACTGAAGCTTTCTTT

J: TRBJ2-7
size: NA
D: TRBD2
V: TRBV10-1
CDR3: CASSPGHSRAGEQYF
DNA: TGCGCCAGCAGTCCGGGGCACTCCCGAGCGGGGGAGCAGTACTTC

J: TRBJ2-1
size: few
D: TRBD2
V: TRBV6-5
CDR3: CASSFSSGGSSYNEQFF
DNA: TGTGCCAGCAGTTTTTCTAGCGGGGGTAGCTCCTACAATGAGCAGTTCTTC

J: TRBJ2-3
size: NA
D: NA
V: TRBV6-5
CDR3: CASSYRTSTDTQYF
DNA: TGTGCCAGCAGTTACAGGACTAGCACAGATACGCAGTATTTT

J: TRBJ1-5
size: once
D: NA
V: TRBV18
CDR3: CASSPGIPTSNQPQHF
DNA: TGTGCCAGCTCACCGGGCATCCCGACCAGCAATCAGCCCCAGCATTTT

J: TRBJ1-1
size: many
D: NA
V: TRBV6-5
CDR3: CASSAGGTEAFF
DNA: TGTGCCAGCAGCGCCGGGGGGACTGAAGCTTTCTTT

J: TRBJ1-1
size: few
D: NA
V: TRBV14
CDR3: CASSPYTPNTEAFF
DNA: TGTGCCAGCAGCCCCTATACACCAAACACTGAAGCTTTCTTT

J: TRBJ2-5
size: NA
D: TRBD1
V: TRBV15
CDR3: CATSRGRGTIETQYF
DNA: TGTGCCACCAGCAGAGGCAGGGGGACCATAGAGACCCAGTACTTC

J: TRBJ2-2
size: NA
D: TRBD2
V: TRBV9
CDR3: CASSTRAGGDTGELFF
DNA: TGTGCCAGCAGCACCCGGGCGGGAGGCGACACCGGGGAGCTGTTTTTT

J: TRBJ1-1
size: few
D: NA
V: TRBV18
CDR3: CASCYEGTGTEAFF
DNA: TGTGCCAGCTGTTATGAGGGGACCGGCACTGAAGCTTTCTTT

J: TRBJ2-7
size: few
D: TRBD2
V: TRBV27
CDR3: CASIGAGTSYEQYF
DNA: TGTGCCAGCATTGGAGCGGGAACCTCCTACGAGCAGTACTTC

J: TRBJ1-5
size: NA
D: NA
V: TRBV7-2
CDR3: CASSLDVSQPQHF
DNA: TGTGCCAGCAGCTTGGACGTTTCCCAGCCCCAGCATTTT

J: TRBJ1-1
size: few
D: NA
V: TRBV20-1
CDR3: CSAYQGGTEAFF
DNA: TGCAGTGCGTATCAGGGTGGCACTGAAGCTTTCTTT

J: TRBJ2-7
size: NA
D: NA
V: TRBV29-1
CDR3: CSGLDGSYEQYF
DNA: TGCAGCGGCCTAGATGGGTCCTACGAGCAGTACTTC

J: TRBJ2-7
size: once
D: TRBD2
V: TRBV5-1
CDR3: CASSPPAVGEGVYEQYF
DNA: TGCGCCAGCAGCCCGCCGGCAGTGGGGGAGGGCGTATACGAGCAGTACTTC

J: TRBJ2-1
size: NA
D: TRBD2
V: TRBV5-1
CDR3: CASSLYIAGAPSSYNEQFF
DNA: TGCGCCAGCAGCTTGTACATAGCGGGAGCCCCGAGCTCCTACAATGAGCAGTTCTTC

J: TRBJ2-1
size: few
D: TRBD2
V: TRBV12-3/TRBV12-4
CDR3: CASSLGLSLYNEQFF
DNA: TGTGCCAGCAGCCTGGGACTATCTTTATACAATGAGCAGTTCTTC

J: TRBJ2-1
size: few
D: TRBD2
V: TRBV18
CDR3: CASSPPGLAGVNEQFF
DNA: TGTGCCAGCTCACCCCCCGGACTAGCGGGAGTCAATGAGCAGTTCTTC

J: TRBJ2-3
size: few
D: TRBD2
V: TRBV18
CDR3: CASSPTPGLAGVSTDTQYF
DNA: TGTGCCAGCTCACCGACCCCGGGACTAGCGGGAGTATCCACAGATACGCAGTATTTT

J: TRBJ2-1
size: NA
D: TRBD2
V: TRBV4-1
CDR3: CASSQDEASGYNEQFF
DNA: TGCGCCAGCAGCCAAGATGAAGCTAGCGGCTACAATGAGCAGTTCTTC

J: TRBJ2-1
size: NA
D: NA
V: TRBV20-1
CDR3: CSASSEYVYNEQFF
DNA: TGCAGTGCTAGTTCGGAGTACGTCTACAATGAGCAGTTCTTC

J: TRBJ2-7
size: few
D: NA
V: TRBV20-1
CDR3: CSAKTPGSRYEQYF
DNA: TGCAGTGCCAAAACCCCCGGAAGCCGCTACGAGCAGTACTTC

J: TRBJ1-1
size: few
D: NA
V: TRBV5-4
CDR3: CASSNTQGAPEAFF
DNA: TGTGCCAGCAGCAATACACAGGGCGCGCCTGAAGCTTTCTTT